This T cell receptor beta chain was captured by sequencing in a study of a mutant IDH1 vaccine in newly diagnosed glioma. In the study overall: Patients were pretreated with radiotherapy, temozolomide, or both, mostly both.

This clone came up once. Time point in this sample: baseline, week 1 (first vaccination visit). Noted treatment: pre-vaccination baseline after standard-of-care therapy. Sequencing was performed with immunoSEQ multiplex PCR; in TCRdb, only in-frame clones are kept and a portion is missing. The table shows some 15,000 clones, with 75% to 90% occurring only once. The CDR3 is 16 residues long. V was pared by 3 bases and J by 2 bases, with 16 bases between. Germline V gene sequence: CDR1 SGDLS, CDR2 YYNGEE. The sequencing used PBMCs, collected from a glioma patient treated with radiotherapy, temozolomide or both. This TCR was recovered from a woman in her forties with glioma. Some clones in this sample may be carry-over from other donors' samples. The chain carries TRBV9 and TRBJ2-3; TRBD1 is a possible D gene (6 bases). The CDR3 protein is CASSEGERVYTDTQYF. DNA for the CDR3: TGTGCCAGCAGCGAGGGGGAAAGGGTCTACACAGATACGCAGTATTTT.